The rows below give T cell receptor beta chains drawn from one sample of a study of cytomegalovirus exposure and HLA in healthy donors. Sequencing used immunoSEQ multiplex PCR; TCRdb keeps in-frame clones, though not all of them. The data hold roughly 100,000 clones, with 60% to 85% observed a single time. Sequencing was done on a sample of PBMCs. Source of these receptors: a man in his forties in good health and CMV-seronegative. The CDR3 runs from the conserved cysteine through the conserved F or W. Each record gives: J gene, V gene, clone size, D gene, CDR3 protein, CDR3 DNA. A D gene is named only where the DNA matches it firmly. Part of the rows lack a size; the others show once, few, many or a class for expanded clones.

J: TRBJ1-5
V: TRBV7-2
size: .
D: .
CDR3: CASSHQPDRNQPQHF
DNA: TGTGCCAGCAGCCACCAACCGGACAGAAATCAGCCCCAGCATTTT

J: TRBJ1-5
V: TRBV28
size: few
D: .
CDR3: CASSPPRQAQPQHF
DNA: TGTGCCAGCAGTCCACCACGACAGGCCCAGCCCCAGCATTTT

J: TRBJ1-1
V: TRBV6-1
size: once
D: TRBD1
CDR3: CASNRAQGGNTEAFF
DNA: TGTGCCAGCAATCGCGCCCAGGGGGGGAACACTGAAGCTTTCTTT

J: TRBJ2-1
V: TRBV2
size: .
D: .
CDR3: CASQVFTGGSSYNEQFF
DNA: TGTGCCAGCCAAGTTTTTACAGGCGGCAGCTCCTACAATGAGCAGTTCTTC

J: TRBJ1-1
V: TRBV5-1
size: .
D: TRBD1
CDR3: CASSSTGARGTEAFF
DNA: TGCGCCAGCAGCTCAACAGGGGCGAGGGGCACTGAAGCTTTCTTT

J: TRBJ2-2
V: TRBV7-9
size: once
D: TRBD2
CDR3: CASSRGGPLVTGELFF
DNA: TGTGCCAGCAGCCGGGGGGGGCCCCTTGTCACCGGGGAGCTGTTTTTT

J: TRBJ2-5
V: TRBV5-4
size: once
D: .
CDR3: CASSPRQDETQYF
DNA: TGTGCCAGCAGCCCCCGACAGGACGAGACCCAGTACTTC

J: TRBJ1-3
V: TRBV4-2
size: .
D: .
CDR3: CASSQKQDANSGNTIYF
DNA: TGTGCCAGCAGCCAAAAGCAAGATGCGAACTCTGGAAACACCATATATTTT

J: TRBJ2-2
V: TRBV14
size: .
D: TRBD2
CDR3: CASSQGLAPTGELFF
DNA: TGTGCCAGCAGCCAGGGACTAGCCCCCACCGGGGAGCTGTTTTTT

J: TRBJ2-4
V: TRBV19
size: .
D: .
CDR3: CASSPIGGRGIQYF
DNA: TGTGCCAGTAGTCCTATCGGGGGGCGCGGCATTCAGTACTTC

J: TRBJ2-7
V: TRBV7-9
size: .
D: .
CDR3: CASSSASGGLPYEQYF
DNA: TGTGCCAGCAGTTCCGCCTCTGGCGGCCTGCCCTACGAGCAGTACTTC

J: TRBJ1-3
V: TRBV9
size: .
D: .
CDR3: CASSPGGSSGNTIYF
DNA: TGTGCCAGCAGCCCCGGGGGGTCCTCTGGAAACACCATATATTTT

J: TRBJ1-1
V: TRBV13
size: .
D: .
CDR3: CASSEGGLKNTEAFF
DNA: TGTGCCAGCAGCGAAGGCGGACTCAAGAACACTGAAGCTTTCTTT

J: TRBJ2-5
V: TRBV5-1
size: .
D: TRBD2
CDR3: CASRPSGGYQETQYF
DNA: TGCGCCAGCAGGCCTAGCGGGGGGTACCAAGAGACCCAGTACTTC

J: TRBJ2-1
V: TRBV7-8
size: .
D: .
CDR3: CASSLLPGSTYNEQFF
DNA: TGTGCCAGCAGCTTACTTCCGGGGTCGACCTACAATGAGCAGTTCTTC

J: TRBJ2-3
V: TRBV6-5
size: .
D: TRBD2
CDR3: CASTFGGRGADTQYF
DNA: TGTGCCAGCACCTTTGGCGGGAGGGGCGCAGATACGCAGTATTTT

J: TRBJ1-5
V: TRBV19
size: .
D: .
CDR3: CASSMVESNQPQHF
DNA: TGTGCCAGTAGTATGGTCGAGAGCAATCAGCCCCAGCATTTT

J: TRBJ2-7
V: TRBV5-6
size: medium-sized
D: TRBD1
CDR3: CASSPWTGGYEQYF
DNA: TGTGCCAGCAGCCCCTGGACAGGGGGGTACGAGCAGTACTTC

J: TRBJ1-5
V: TRBV7-9
size: .
D: .
CDR3: CASSRGDPNQPQHF
DNA: TGTGCCAGCAGCCGCGGGGACCCCAATCAGCCCCAGCATTTT

J: TRBJ2-7
V: TRBV6-5
size: .
D: .
CDR3: CASSYGPGGFREQYF
DNA: TGTGCCAGCAGTTACGGGCCAGGGGGGTTTCGGGAGCAGTACTTC

J: TRBJ2-2
V: TRBV28
size: few
D: TRBD2
CDR3: CASSPSGGLQGTGELFF
DNA: TGTGCCAGCAGCCCTAGCGGGGGGTTGCAGGGCACCGGGGAGCTGTTTTTT

J: TRBJ2-7
V: TRBV29-1
size: .
D: TRBD1
CDR3: CSVALGGQGIYEQYF
DNA: TGCAGCGTTGCTTTAGGGGGACAGGGGATCTACGAGCAGTACTTC